The 13 T cell receptor beta chains in this list originate from one sample, sequenced in a study of blood T cell repertoires in COVID-19. Sequencing was performed with immunoSEQ multiplex PCR; in TCRdb, only in-frame clones are kept and a portion is missing. This sample has some 400,000 clones; approximately 89% occur once, and the top ten carry 1.5% to 2%. The sequencing sample was made of PBMCs or T cells enriched from blood (not recorded which). These receptors were obtained from a woman in her 30s who had recovered from COVID-19.

Only one count was recorded for this clone. The J gene is TRBJ1-1, the V gene TRBV30, with D possibly matching TRBD1 (6 bases). Germline values: CDR1 GTSNPN, CDR2 SVGIG (reference sequence). The CDR3 has 14 amino acids. V lost 3 bases, J lost 5 bases, and 16 bases lay in between. CDR3 in amino acids: CAWSLQGLGTEAFF. The CDR3 DNA follows: TGTGCCTGGAGCTTACAGGGTTTGGGGACTGAAGCTTTCTTT.

The chain joins TRBV3-1 (or the pseudogene TRBV3-2) to TRBJ2-5, with a tentative D call TRBD1 (6 bases). Trimming pared 4 bases from V and 2 bases from J, leaving 14 bases between. Germline values: CDR1 LGHDT, CDR2 YNNKEL (reference sequence). The CDR3 is made up of 15 amino acids. The CDR3 DNA reads TGTGCCAGCAGCCGAAGACAGGACGAACAAGAGACCCAGTACTTC. Amino acids: CASSRRQDEQETQYF.

The chain carries TRBV25-1 and TRBJ1-1, with D hard to call. Germline V gives CDR1 MGHDK, CDR2 SYGVNS. The V end lost 0 bases, the J end lost 3 bases, and 11 bases lay between the germline ends. This CDR3 is 15 amino acids long. CDR3 sequence (DNA): TGTGCCAGCAGTGAATACAGCCTCGGGTACACTGAAGCTTTCTTT. Amino acids: CASSEYSLGYTEAFF.

In DNA, the CDR3 is TGTGCCAGCCGGAGCCCCTTAAGCAATGAGCAGTTCTTC. It encodes CASRSPLSNEQFF. The V and J genes are TRBV6-5 and TRBJ2-1; no clear D gene. Germline CDR1 MNHEY, CDR2 SVGAGI. This CDR3 is 13 amino acids long. V lost 8 bases to trimming and J lost 6 bases, with 14 bases between them.

V gene TRBV3-1 (or the pseudogene TRBV3-2) combines with J gene TRBJ2-7; D uncertain. This CDR3 contains 14 residues. V dropped 0 bases and J dropped 2 bases, with 8 bases sitting between them. The V gene's germline CDR1 is LGHDT and CDR2 YNNKEL (reference sequence). The CDR3 nucleotides are TGTGCCAGCAGCCAAGATTATACAGCCTACGAGCAGTACTTC. Its translation is CASSQDYTAYEQYF.

The chain employs TRBV6-5 and TRBJ2-1, with D unclear. The CDR3 contains 14 residues. V was shortened by 5 bases and J by 0 bases, with 8 bases between the two germline ends. The germline CDR1 and CDR2 sequences are MNHEY and SVGAGI. The DNA of the CDR3 is TGTGCCAGCAGTCTGAAGAGCTCCTACAATGAGCAGTTCTTC. This translates into CASSLKSSYNEQFF.

The chain employs TRBV2 and TRBJ2-7; 11 bases fit TRBD2. CDR3 length: 14 residues. J was trimmed by 3 bases and V by 6 bases; bases with no gene match: 4. Germline V CDR1 and CDR2: SNHLY, FYNNEI. The CDR3 loop is CASRRLAGIYEQYF. The DNA for the CDR3 is TGTGCCAGCAGAAGACTAGCGGGGATCTACGAGCAGTACTTC.

The chain joins TRBV5-6 to TRBJ1-5, with a weak D call TRBD1 (5 bases). V lost 2 bases and J 3 bases, leaving 15 bases between the germline ends. Germline V gives CDR1 SGHDT, CDR2 YYEEEE. The CDR3 length is 16 residues. Here the CDR3 reads CASSFFEGTSNQPQHF. Written as DNA, the CDR3 is TGTGCCAGCAGCTTTTTCGAAGGGACTTCCAATCAGCCCCAGCATTTT.

V usage is TRBV29-1 and J usage is TRBJ1-2; D may be TRBD1 (5 bases). Trimming took 7 bases from V and 3 from J, leaving 18 bases between them. CDR3 length equals 14 residues. Germline values: CDR1 SQVTM, CDR2 ANQGSEA. The CDR3 region has the DNA TGCAGCGCCGAAGGGCGGGGGGTAGACTATGGCTACACCTTC. This translates into CSAEGRGVDYGYTF.

The chain is built from TRBV27 and TRBJ1-5; possible D gene TRBD1, 6 bases. V was pared by 4 bases and J by 7 bases, with 14 bases between. CDR3 size: 14 residues. Germline lookup yields CDR1 MNHEY and CDR2 SMNVEV (reference sequence). CDR3 nucleotide sequence: TGTGCCAGCAGTTCCGACGGGGGGCGACAGCCCCAGCATTTT. The encoded protein is CASSSDGGRQPQHF.

This clone was counted a single time. This chain uses TRBV11-3 with TRBJ2-6, with 13 bases aligning to TRBD2. Unmatched junction bases numbered 3, after V lost 4 bases and J lost 0 bases. From germline, CDR1 is SGHNT and CDR2 YENEEA. This CDR3 comprises 18 residues. CDR3 residues: CASSSGLAGRSGANVLTF. The CDR3 bases are TGTGCCAGCAGCTCGGGACTAGCGGGACGCTCTGGGGCCAACGTCCTGACTTTC.

The CDR3 protein is CSAGGQGNEKLFF. CDR3 coding DNA: TGCAGCGCCGGGGGACAGGGAAATGAAAAACTGTTTTTT. The chain links TRBV29-1 to TRBJ1-4; 9 nucleotides agree with TRBD1. Germline V gives CDR1 SQVTM, CDR2 ANQGSEA. V lost 7 bases and J lost 5; bases outside the gene matches: 5. CDR3 length: 13 residues.

A single count supports this clone. The gene calls are TRBV27 and TRBJ2-7; D not certain. Germline V gene sequence: CDR1 MNHEY, CDR2 SMNVEV (reference sequence). V dropped 1 base and J dropped 4 bases, with 5 bases sitting between them. The length of the CDR3 is 12 residues. CDR3 coding DNA: TGTGCCAGCAGTTTATTCGGGTACGAGCAGTACTTC. Its protein is CASSLFGYEQYF.